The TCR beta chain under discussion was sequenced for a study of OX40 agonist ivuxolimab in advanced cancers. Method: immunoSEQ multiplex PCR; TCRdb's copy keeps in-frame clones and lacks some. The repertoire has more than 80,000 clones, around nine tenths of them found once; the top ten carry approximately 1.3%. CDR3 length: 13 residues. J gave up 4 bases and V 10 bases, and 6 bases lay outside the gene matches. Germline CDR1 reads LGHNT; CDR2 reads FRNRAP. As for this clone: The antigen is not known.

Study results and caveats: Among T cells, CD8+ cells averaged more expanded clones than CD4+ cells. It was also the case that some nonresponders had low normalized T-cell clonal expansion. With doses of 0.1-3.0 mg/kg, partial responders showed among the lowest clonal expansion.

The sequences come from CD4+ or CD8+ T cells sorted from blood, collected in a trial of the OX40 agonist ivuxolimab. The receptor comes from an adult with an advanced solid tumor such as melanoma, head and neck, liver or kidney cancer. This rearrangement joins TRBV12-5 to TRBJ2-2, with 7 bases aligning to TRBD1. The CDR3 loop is CATRAGGTGELFF. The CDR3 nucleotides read TGTGCTACGAGGGCAGGGGGCACCGGGGAGCTGTTTTTT.